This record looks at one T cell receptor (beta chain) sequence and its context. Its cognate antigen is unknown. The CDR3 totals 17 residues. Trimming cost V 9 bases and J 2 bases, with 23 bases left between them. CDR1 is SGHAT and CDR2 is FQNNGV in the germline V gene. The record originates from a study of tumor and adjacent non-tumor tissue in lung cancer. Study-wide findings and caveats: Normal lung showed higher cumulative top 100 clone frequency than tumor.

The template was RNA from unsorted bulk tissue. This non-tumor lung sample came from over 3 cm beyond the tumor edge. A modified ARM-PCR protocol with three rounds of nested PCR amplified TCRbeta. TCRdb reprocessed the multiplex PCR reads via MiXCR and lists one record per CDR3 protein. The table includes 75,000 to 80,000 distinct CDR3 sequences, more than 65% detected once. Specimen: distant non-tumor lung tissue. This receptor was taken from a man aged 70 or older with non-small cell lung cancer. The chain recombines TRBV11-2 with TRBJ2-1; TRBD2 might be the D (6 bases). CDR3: CARVWDSSAAPYNEQFF. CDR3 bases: TGTGCCAGAGTTTGGGACTCCAGCGCCGCCCCCTACAATGAGCAGTTCTTC. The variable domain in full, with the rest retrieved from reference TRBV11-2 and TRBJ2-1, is EAGVAQSPRYKIIEKRQSVAFWCNPISGHATLYWYQQILGQGPKLLIQFQNNGVVDDSQLPKDRFSAERLKGVDSTLKIQPAKLEDSAVYLCARVWDSSAAPYNEQFFGPGTRLTVL.